A selection of T cell receptor beta chains follows, all from one sample in a study of blood T cells in healthy people across ages. TCRdb independently ran MiXCR on the 5' RACE reads; one entry per CDR3 protein. Among around 320,000 distinct CDR3 sequences listed, around 29% were seen once. Sequenced sample: blood. The source is a woman aged 65 to 85 in good health. CDR3s include the opening cysteine and the closing phenylalanine or tryptophan. The D gene is left open where the match is weak. Some rows mark clone size as missing; the rest say once, few, many or name a class of expanded clone.

V: TRBV7-2; J: TRBJ2-2; size: -; D: TRBD2; CDR3: CASSLVAGTNTGELFF; DNA: TGTGCCAGCAGCTTAGTAGCGGGAACGAACACCGGGGAGCTGTTTTTT
V: TRBV27; J: TRBJ2-6; size: -; D: -; CDR3: CASSLGVTVSGASVLTF; DNA: TGTGCCAGCAGTTTAGGGGTCACCGTCTCTGGGGCCAGCGTCCTGACTTTC
V: TRBV7-2; J: TRBJ1-2; size: many; D: -; CDR3: CASSLRRPGFDGYTF; DNA: TGTGCCAGCAGCTTACGGCGGCCCGGATTCGATGGCTACACCTTC
V: TRBV3-1; J: TRBJ1-1; size: -; D: TRBD1; CDR3: CASSEQGMNTEAFF; DNA: TGTGCCAGCAGTGAACAGGGGATGAACACTGAAGCTTTCTTT
V: TRBV14; J: TRBJ2-1; size: -; D: TRBD2; CDR3: CASSLIAGDSDEQFF; DNA: TGTGCCAGCAGCCTTATAGCGGGAGACAGCGATGAGCAGTTCTTC
V: TRBV29-1; J: TRBJ2-1; size: many; D: -; CDR3: CSVGGLASNEDNEQFF; DNA: TGCAGCGTTGGAGGATTAGCCAGTAATGAGGACAATGAGCAGTTCTTC
V: TRBV7-9; J: TRBJ1-5; size: few; D: -; CDR3: CASSLDGNNQPQHF; DNA: TGTGCCAGCAGCTTGGATGGGAACAATCAGCCCCAGCATTTT
V: TRBV20-1; J: TRBJ2-1; size: few; D: TRBD2; CDR3: CSARLGLATNNEQFF; DNA: TGCAGTGCTAGATTGGGACTAGCGACGAACAATGAGCAGTTCTTC
V: TRBV11-2; J: TRBJ2-5; size: -; D: -; CDR3: CASSPRGEQETQYF; DNA: TGTGCCAGCAGCCCTAGAGGGGAGCAAGAGACCCAGTACTTC
V: TRBV7-8; J: TRBJ2-5; size: -; D: -; CDR3: CASSLGTGTVKTQYF; DNA: TGTGCCAGCAGCTTAGGAACAGGGACCGTGAAGACCCAGTACTTC
V: TRBV4-3; J: TRBJ2-7; size: -; D: -; CDR3: CASSQDWQGDYEQYF; DNA: TGCGCCAGCAGCCAAGATTGGCAGGGAGACTACGAGCAGTACTTC
V: TRBV5-5; J: TRBJ1-2; size: -; D: -; CDR3: CASSLQTGNYGYTF; DNA: TGTGCCAGCAGCTTACAGACAGGAAACTATGGCTACACCTTC
V: TRBV12-3/TRBV12-4; J: TRBJ2-5; size: few; D: TRBD1; CDR3: CASRPGQREETQYF; DNA: TGTGCCAGCAGACCGGGACAGAGGGAAGAGACCCAGTACTTC
V: TRBV7-7; J: TRBJ2-1; size: -; D: TRBD2; CDR3: CANSGRDNEQFF; DNA: TGTGCCAATAGCGGGAGGGACAATGAGCAGTTCTTC
V: TRBV6-2/TRBV6-3; J: TRBJ2-5; size: -; D: -; CDR3: CASSYGHPSKETQYF; DNA: TGTGCCAGCAGTTACGGGCACCCTAGCAAAGAGACCCAGTACTTC
V: TRBV5-1; J: TRBJ2-2; size: few; D: -; CDR3: CASSSTRLGNTGELFF; DNA: TGCGCCAGCAGCTCCACAAGGTTGGGAAACACCGGGGAGCTGTTTTTT
V: TRBV11-3; J: TRBJ2-3; size: -; D: -; CDR3: CASSVDTISTDTQYF; DNA: TGTGCCAGCAGCGTCGACACGATAAGCACAGATACGCAGTATTTT
V: TRBV7-2; J: TRBJ2-3; size: few; D: -; CDR3: CASSSFPTSTDTQYF; DNA: TGTGCCAGCAGCTCCTTTCCTACGAGCACAGATACGCAGTATTTT
V: TRBV28; J: TRBJ2-7; size: few; D: TRBD2; CDR3: CASRLWTSGSHEQYF; DNA: TGTGCCAGCAGACTTTGGACTAGCGGGAGTCACGAGCAGTACTTC
V: TRBV12-2; J: TRBJ1-4; size: -; D: -; CDR3: CASRLRDGVNEKLFF; DNA: TGTGCAAGTCGCCTCCGGGACGGAGTTAATGAAAAACTGTTTTTT
V: TRBV27; J: TRBJ1-5; size: few; D: TRBD1; CDR3: CASSSRGLQPQHF; DNA: TGTGCCAGCAGCTCGAGGGGGCTTCAGCCCCAGCATTTT
V: TRBV12-3/TRBV12-4; J: TRBJ2-1; size: once; D: TRBD2; CDR3: CASTETSGSANEQFF; DNA: TGTGCCAGCACCGAGACTAGCGGGAGTGCCAATGAGCAGTTCTTC
V: TRBV3-1; J: TRBJ1-6; size: -; D: -; CDR3: CASSPEGHSPLHF; DNA: TGTGCCAGCAGCCCGGAGGGGCACTCACCCCTCCACTTT
V: TRBV29-1; J: TRBJ1-1; size: -; D: -; CDR3: CSVEQASEAFF; DNA: TGCAGCGTGGAACAGGCGTCGGAAGCTTTCTTT
V: TRBV11-2; J: TRBJ2-1; size: few; D: -; CDR3: CASSYPGTPGGNEQFF; DNA: TGTGCCAGCAGCTACCCCGGGACACCCGGGGGCAATGAGCAGTTCTTC
V: TRBV27; J: TRBJ1-5; size: few; D: -; CDR3: CASSLTGTYQPQHF; DNA: TGTGCCAGCAGTTTAACAGGGACTTATCAGCCCCAGCATTTT
V: TRBV7-9; J: TRBJ1-4; size: few; D: -; CDR3: CASSFSEKGEKLFF; DNA: TGTGCCAGCAGCTTCAGCGAGAAGGGTGAAAAACTGTTTTTT
V: TRBV28; J: TRBJ1-5; size: few; D: -; CDR3: CASSPSARAQPQHF; DNA: TGTGCCAGCAGCCCGTCCGCCAGGGCTCAGCCCCAGCATTTT
V: TRBV7-8; J: TRBJ2-3; size: -; D: -; CDR3: CASTYGAHTTDTQYF; DNA: TGTGCCAGCACCTACGGGGCGCACACGACAGATACGCAGTATTTT
V: TRBV5-1; J: TRBJ1-2; size: -; D: -; CDR3: CASSPRDPRPFNYGYTF; DNA: TGCGCCAGCAGCCCCCGGGACCCTAGGCCTTTTAACTATGGCTACACCTTC
V: TRBV20-1; J: TRBJ2-3; size: few; D: -; CDR3: CSALSRTTGTDTQYF; DNA: TGCAGTGCTCTTTCCCGGACTACAGGCACAGATACGCAGTATTTT
V: TRBV29-1; J: TRBJ1-1; size: -; D: -; CDR3: CSATTGSVLNTEAFF; DNA: TGCAGCGCCACCACAGGGTCGGTGTTGAACACTGAAGCTTTCTTT
V: TRBV14; J: TRBJ2-3; size: -; D: -; CDR3: CASSQVLDRFAGSRTSTDTQYF; DNA: TGTGCCAGCAGCCAAGTTCTAGATCGGTTTGCGGGATCGAGAACTAGCACAGATACGCAGTATTTT
V: TRBV3-1; J: TRBJ2-3; size: -; D: TRBD2; CDR3: CASSPVRGRYPDTQYF; DNA: TGTGCCAGCAGCCCGGTCCGCGGGAGGTACCCAGATACGCAGTATTTT
V: TRBV20-1; J: TRBJ1-5; size: many; D: TRBD1; CDR3: CSAGQGNQPQHF; DNA: TGCAGTGCTGGACAGGGCAATCAGCCCCAGCATTTT
V: TRBV4-2; J: TRBJ2-3; size: few; D: -; CDR3: CASSRTEGMDTQYF; DNA: TGTGCCAGCAGCCGCACCGAGGGTATGGATACGCAGTATTTT
V: TRBV20-1; J: TRBJ1-5; size: few; D: -; CDR3: CSVHYGRAGNQPQHF; DNA: TGCAGTGTTCATTATGGGCGGGCGGGAAACCAGCCCCAGCATTTT
V: TRBV28; J: TRBJ1-1; size: few; D: -; CDR3: CASSLSTAKNTEAFF; DNA: TGTGCCAGCAGTTTATCCACAGCGAAGAACACTGAAGCTTTCTTT
V: TRBV4-3; J: TRBJ2-3; size: -; D: -; CDR3: CASSQDPAAGVDTQYF; DNA: TGCGCCAGCAGCCAAGATCCAGCGGCTGGGGTAGATACGCAGTATTTT
V: TRBV10-1; J: TRBJ2-7; size: few; D: -; CDR3: CASSEISLYEQYF; DNA: TGCGCCAGCAGTGAGATTTCATTGTACGAGCAGTACTTC
V: TRBV5-4; J: TRBJ2-7; size: -; D: TRBD2; CDR3: CASSQRLAGNEQYF; DNA: TGTGCCAGCAGCCAAAGACTAGCGGGGAACGAGCAGTACTTC
V: TRBV7-3; J: TRBJ2-7; size: few; D: -; CDR3: CASSPLPSETKQYF; DNA: TGTGCCAGCAGCCCCCTCCCTAGCGAGACCAAGCAGTACTTC